Listed below are T cell receptor beta chains from one sample, sequenced in a study of glioma-infiltrating T cells after dendritic cell vaccination. This table comes from immunoSEQ multiplex PCR, and its TCRdb copy is limited to in-frame clones, with some not included. The sample records more than 30,000 clones, 90% being singletons. The sequencing used blood, collected before dendritic cell vaccination. The source is a human donor with glioblastoma. Each CDR3 is given with its conserved first and last residue. D genes are given only for firm matches. The size of a clone is reported for some rows only, either as once, few or many, or as a class for expanded clones.

>TRBV5-8|TRBD1|TRBJ1-2|.
TGTGCCAGCAGCCTGGGAATGACAGGGGGCTTGTATGGCTACACCTTC
CASSLGMTGGLYGYTF
>TRBV5-6|.|TRBJ2-4|.
TGTGCCAGCAGGGAACGAGGTGGCGGAAACATTCAGTACTTC
CASRERGGGNIQYF
>TRBV21-1|.|TRBJ1-5|.
TGTGCCAGCAGCAAAGACAGGGGTCGTGGTCAGCCCCAGCATTTT
CASSKDRGRGQPQHF
>TRBV7-2|.|TRBJ2-7|.
TGTGCCAGCAGCGCGGGAACCCCCTACGAGCAGTACTTC
CASSAGTPYEQYF
>TRBV5-1|TRBD1|TRBJ1-4|.
TGCGCCAGCAGCTTGGACAGGGGGCAGGTTAATGAAAAACTGTTTTTT
CASSLDRGQVNEKLFF
>TRBV12-5|.|TRBJ1-3|.
TGTGCTAGTGCCCGCGGGGGGTTTGGAAACACCATATATTTT
CASARGGFGNTIYF
>TRBV29-1|.|TRBJ1-4|.
TGCAGCGTGGGGCCCTCCCCTGAAAAACTGTTTTTT
CSVGPSPEKLFF
>TRBV5-1|TRBD1|TRBJ1-2|once
TGCGCCAGCAGCTTGGGTACAGGGGCTGGGTATGGCTACACCTTC
CASSLGTGAGYGYTF
>TRBV5-1|.|TRBJ1-2|.
TGCGCCAGCAGCTTGGGCGGAGGGTTCGCGGGCTATGGCTACACCTTC
CASSLGGGFAGYGYTF
>TRBV5-4|.|TRBJ2-1|.
TGTGCCAGCAGCTTGGAGGTAGGGGTGGGAAATGAGCAGTTCTTC
CASSLEVGVGNEQFF
>TRBV25-1|.|TRBJ2-3|.
TGTGCCAGCAGTGAACTCGCCTCCCCAGGGACTAGCACAGATACGCAGTATTTT
CASSELASPGTSTDTQYF
>TRBV18|.|TRBJ2-2|.
TGTGCCAGCTCAACATCCCACAGCGGGTCGAACACCGGGGAGCTGTTTTTT
CASSTSHSGSNTGELFF
>TRBV5-6|TRBD2|TRBJ2-3|once
TGTGCCAGCAGACGGGGGGGCCAGGGAGATACGCAGTATTTT
CASRRGGQGDTQYF
>TRBV19|TRBD1|TRBJ1-5|.
TGTGCCAGTAGGAAACAGGGGGCTGGCAATCAGCCCCAGCATTTT
CASRKQGAGNQPQHF
>TRBV29-1|.|TRBJ1-1|.
TGCAGCGTCGGTTGGGGCAACACGAACACTGAAGCTTTCTTT
CSVGWGNTNTEAFF
>TRBV7-9|.|TRBJ2-7|.
TGTGCCAGCAGCCTAGTAGTCCACGAGCAGTACTTC
CASSLVVHEQYF
>TRBV29-1|.|TRBJ1-5|once
TGCAGCGTTGGCCCGGGGGATAATCAGCCCCAGCATTTT
CSVGPGDNQPQHF
>TRBV6-5|TRBD1|TRBJ2-7|.
TGTGCCAGCAGCCGGGACAGGGGGGCCTACGAGCAGTACTTC
CASSRDRGAYEQYF
>TRBV7-6|TRBD1|TRBJ1-1|.
TGTGCCAGCAGCCCGCGAGGAGGGGGCGAGGAAGCTTTCTTT
CASSPRGGGEEAFF
>TRBV11-2|.|TRBJ1-4|.
TGTGCCAGCAGCTCCCGGTGGGGGGTTAATGAAAAACTGTTTTTT
CASSSRWGVNEKLFF
>TRBV5-1|.|TRBJ1-1|.
TGCGCCAGCAGCTTGTGGGGACAACAGAACACTGAAGCTTTCTTT
CASSLWGQQNTEAFF
>TRBV10-2|.|TRBJ2-3|.
TGCGCCAGCAGAGGACAGCCCACAGATACGCAGTATTTT
CASRGQPTDTQYF
>TRBV5-1|.|TRBJ2-7|.
TGCGCCAGCAGCGAGGCCCGGGCGGGACCCTACGAGCAGTACTTC
CASSEARAGPYEQYF
>TRBV5-1|.|TRBJ2-5|once
TGCGCCAGCAGCTCGCCGGACTATCCGGATCGGGAGACCCAGTACTTC
CASSSPDYPDRETQYF
>TRBV19|TRBD1|TRBJ2-3|.
TGTGCCAGTAGTCCCCGACAGGGATGGGTCACAGATACGCAGTATTTT
CASSPRQGWVTDTQYF
>TRBV6-5|TRBD2|TRBJ2-3|.
TGTGCCAGCAGTCCACTCGGACTAGCTGCAGATACGCAGTATTTT
CASSPLGLAADTQYF
>TRBV9|TRBD1|TRBJ2-3|.
TGTGCCAGCAGCGAAAGGGGACAGGGCACAGATACGCAGTATTTT
CASSERGQGTDTQYF
>TRBV27|TRBD1|TRBJ1-2|.
TGTGCCAGCAGTTTGACAGGGAACTATGGCTACACCTTC
CASSLTGNYGYTF
>TRBV19|.|TRBJ1-3|.
TGTGCCAGTAGTGCGACACGAAACACCATATATTTT
CASSATRNTIYF
>TRBV29-1|.|TRBJ2-5|.
TGCAGCGTTGTGCCCAGGGGTAAGGAGACCCAGTACTTC
CSVVPRGKETQYF
>TRBV7-6|.|TRBJ2-3|.
TGTGCCAGCAGCCCCCAGGCTGGCACAGATACGCAGTATTTT
CASSPQAGTDTQYF
>TRBV19|TRBD2|TRBJ2-1|once
TGTGCCAGTAGTAAGGTCGAGGGACTAGCGGGGGGCATGACGTTCTTC
CASSKVEGLAGGMTFF
>TRBV29-1|TRBD1|TRBJ2-6|.
TGCAGCGTTACCGGGACAGGGTCTGGGGCCAACGTCCTGACTTTC
CSVTGTGSGANVLTF
>TRBV30|.|TRBJ2-3|.
TGTGCCTGGAGTGTACCGGGCGGGGGCTTCACAGATACGCAGTATTTT
CAWSVPGGGFTDTQYF
>TRBV30|TRBD1|TRBJ1-6|.
TGTGCCTGGAGCACGGGACAGGGGAATTCACCCCTCCACTTT
CAWSTGQGNSPLHF
>TRBV5-4|TRBD2|TRBJ2-4|.
TGTGCCAGCAGCTCTGGGACTAGCGCGCTAGCCAAAAACATTCAGTACTTC
CASSSGTSALAKNIQYF
>TRBV11-3|TRBD1|TRBJ2-7|once
TGTGCCAGCAGCTTTGGGACAGGGAACGAGCAGTACTTC
CASSFGTGNEQYF
>TRBV15|.|TRBJ1-6|.
TGTGCCACCAGCAGCCTCGGGGTGGGTAATTCCCCCCTCCACTTT
CATSSLGVGNSPLHF
>TRBV2|.|TRBJ2-6|.
TGTGCCAGCAGTGAAGGCGGGGCTGGGGCCAACGTCCTGACTTTC
CASSEGGAGANVLTF
>TRBV6-5|.|TRBJ2-2|.
TGTGCCAGCAGCCGCACCCTAGGGGGCACCGGGGAGCTGTTTTTT
CASSRTLGGTGELFF